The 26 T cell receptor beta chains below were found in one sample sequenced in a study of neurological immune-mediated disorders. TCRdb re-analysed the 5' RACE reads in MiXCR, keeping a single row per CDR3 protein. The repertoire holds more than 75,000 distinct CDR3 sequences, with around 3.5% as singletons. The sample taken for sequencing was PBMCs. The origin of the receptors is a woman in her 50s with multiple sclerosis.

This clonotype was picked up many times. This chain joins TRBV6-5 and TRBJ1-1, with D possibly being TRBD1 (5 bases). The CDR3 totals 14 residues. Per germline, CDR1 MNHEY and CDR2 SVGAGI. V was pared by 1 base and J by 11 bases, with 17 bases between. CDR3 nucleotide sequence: TGTGCCAGCAGTTACTTGGGGGGTGGGTTTGCTGCTTTCTTT. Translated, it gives CASSYLGGGFAAFF.

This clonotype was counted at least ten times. The CDR3: CASSETGQRTDTQYF. CDR3 sequence (DNA): TGTGCCAGCAGTGAGACTGGGCAGCGCACAGATACGCAGTATTTT. This chain links TRBV6-2 or TRBV6-3 with TRBJ2-3, with no clear D. The CDR3 extends over 15 amino acids. Germline V CDR1 and CDR2: MNHEY, SVGEGT. The germline V and J ends were trimmed by 5 bases and 1 base, with 13 bases remaining between them.

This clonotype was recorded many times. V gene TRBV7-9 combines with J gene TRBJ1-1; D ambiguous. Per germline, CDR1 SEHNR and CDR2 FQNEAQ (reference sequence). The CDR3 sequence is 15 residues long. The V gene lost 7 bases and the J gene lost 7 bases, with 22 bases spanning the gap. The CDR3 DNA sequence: TGTGCCAGCACCCTCTTAGAGTTTGTGGAAGGTGAAGCTTTCTTT. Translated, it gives CASTLLEFVEGEAFF.

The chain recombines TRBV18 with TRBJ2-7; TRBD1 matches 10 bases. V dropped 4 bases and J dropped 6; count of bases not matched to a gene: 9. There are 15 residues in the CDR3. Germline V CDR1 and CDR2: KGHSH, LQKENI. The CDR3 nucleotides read TGTGCCAGCTCACAGGGGCGACAGGGGGCTGCCGAGCAGTACTTC. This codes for CASSQGRQGAAEQYF.

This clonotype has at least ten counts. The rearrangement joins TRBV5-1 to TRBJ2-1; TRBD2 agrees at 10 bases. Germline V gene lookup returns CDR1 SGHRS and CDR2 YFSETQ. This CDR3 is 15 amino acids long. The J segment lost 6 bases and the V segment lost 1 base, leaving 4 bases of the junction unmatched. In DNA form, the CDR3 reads TGCGCCAGCAGCTTGCAAGCGGGGGGGCTCAATGAGCAGTTCTTC. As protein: CASSLQAGGLNEQFF.

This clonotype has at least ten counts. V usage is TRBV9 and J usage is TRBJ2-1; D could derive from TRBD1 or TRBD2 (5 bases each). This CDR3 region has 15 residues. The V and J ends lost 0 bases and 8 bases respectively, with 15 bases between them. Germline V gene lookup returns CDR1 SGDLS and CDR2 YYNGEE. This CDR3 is CASSVGGREWDEQFF. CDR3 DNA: TGTGCCAGCAGCGTAGGGGGACGAGAATGGGATGAGCAGTTCTTC.

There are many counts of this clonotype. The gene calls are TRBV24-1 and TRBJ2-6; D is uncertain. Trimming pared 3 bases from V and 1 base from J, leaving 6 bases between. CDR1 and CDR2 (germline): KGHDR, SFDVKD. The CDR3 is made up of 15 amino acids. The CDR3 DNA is TGTGCCACCAGTGATACCAGATCTGGGGCCAACGTCCTGACTTTC. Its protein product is CATSDTRSGANVLTF.

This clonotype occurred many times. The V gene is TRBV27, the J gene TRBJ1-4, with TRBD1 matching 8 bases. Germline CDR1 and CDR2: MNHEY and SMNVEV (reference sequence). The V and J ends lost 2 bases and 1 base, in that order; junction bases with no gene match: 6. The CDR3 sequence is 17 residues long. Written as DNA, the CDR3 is TGTGCCAGCAGTTTAGGACAGGGATTGCGAACTAATGAAAAACTGTTTTTT. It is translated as CASSLGQGLRTNEKLFF.

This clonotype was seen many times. The CDR3: CASSQFRGGLQETQYF. In DNA form, the CDR3 reads TGCGCCAGCAGCCAATTTCGGGGCGGACTCCAAGAGACCCAGTACTTC. The chain employs TRBV4-3 and TRBJ2-5; D might be TRBD1 or TRBD2, each matching 5 bases. Trimming removed 2 bases at V and 1 base at J, with 14 bases between. The germline gives CDR1 LGHNA, CDR2 YSLEER. The CDR3 extends over 16 amino acids.

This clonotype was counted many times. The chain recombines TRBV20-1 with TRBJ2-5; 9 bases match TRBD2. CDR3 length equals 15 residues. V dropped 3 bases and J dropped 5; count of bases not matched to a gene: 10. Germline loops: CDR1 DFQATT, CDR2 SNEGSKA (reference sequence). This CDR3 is CSASKAGGLGETQYF. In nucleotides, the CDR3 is TGCAGTGCTAGTAAAGCGGGGGGACTCGGGGAGACCCAGTACTTC.

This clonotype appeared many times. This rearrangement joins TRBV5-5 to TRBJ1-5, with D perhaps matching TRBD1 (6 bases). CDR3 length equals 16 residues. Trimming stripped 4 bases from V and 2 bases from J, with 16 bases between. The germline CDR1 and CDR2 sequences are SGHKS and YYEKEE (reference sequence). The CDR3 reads CASSIHRVDRNQPQHF. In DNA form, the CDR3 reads TGTGCCAGCAGCATTCACAGGGTGGATCGCAATCAGCCCCAGCATTTT.

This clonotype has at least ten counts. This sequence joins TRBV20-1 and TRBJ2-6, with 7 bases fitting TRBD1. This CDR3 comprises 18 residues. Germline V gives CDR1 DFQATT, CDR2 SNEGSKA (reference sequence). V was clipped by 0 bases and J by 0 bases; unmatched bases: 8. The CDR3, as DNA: TGCAGTGCTAGAGATCTGACAGGGCACTCCTCTGGGGCCAACGTCCTGACTTTC. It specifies CSARDLTGHSSGANVLTF.

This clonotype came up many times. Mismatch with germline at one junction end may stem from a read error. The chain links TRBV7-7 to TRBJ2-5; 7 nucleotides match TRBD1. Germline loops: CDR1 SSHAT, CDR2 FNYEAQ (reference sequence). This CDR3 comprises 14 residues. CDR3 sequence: CASSKHTGEETQYF. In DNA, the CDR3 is TGTGCTAGCAGCAAACATACAGGGGAAGAGACCCAGTACTTC.

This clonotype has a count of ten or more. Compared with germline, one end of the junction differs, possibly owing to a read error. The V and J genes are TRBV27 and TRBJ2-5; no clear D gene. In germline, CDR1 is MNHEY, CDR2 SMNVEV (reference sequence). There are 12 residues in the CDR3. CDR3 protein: CASSFKQGTQYF. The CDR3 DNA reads TGTGCCAGCAGTTTTAAGCAAGGGACCCAGTACTTC.

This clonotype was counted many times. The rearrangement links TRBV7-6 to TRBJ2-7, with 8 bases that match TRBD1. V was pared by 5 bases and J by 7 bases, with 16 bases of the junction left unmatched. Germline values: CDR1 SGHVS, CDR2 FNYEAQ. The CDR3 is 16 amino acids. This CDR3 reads CASSRTGTGRIREQYF. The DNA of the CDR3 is TGTGCCAGCAGCCGAACAGGGACAGGTAGGATCCGAGAGCAGTACTTC.

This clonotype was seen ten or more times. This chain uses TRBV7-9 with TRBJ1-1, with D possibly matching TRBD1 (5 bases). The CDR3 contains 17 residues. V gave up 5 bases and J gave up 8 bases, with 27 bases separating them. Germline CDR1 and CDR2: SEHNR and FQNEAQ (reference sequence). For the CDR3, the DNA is TGTGCCAGCAGCCCCCTCCTGAGGGACCAAATACAAAGCGAAGCTTTCTTT. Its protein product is CASSPLLRDQIQSEAFF.

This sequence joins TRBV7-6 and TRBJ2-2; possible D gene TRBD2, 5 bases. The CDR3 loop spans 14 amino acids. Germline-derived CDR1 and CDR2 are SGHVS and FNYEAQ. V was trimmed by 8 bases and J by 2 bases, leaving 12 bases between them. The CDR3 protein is CASVATANTGELFF. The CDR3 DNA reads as TGTGCCAGCGTAGCGACTGCAAACACCGGGGAGCTGTTTTTT.

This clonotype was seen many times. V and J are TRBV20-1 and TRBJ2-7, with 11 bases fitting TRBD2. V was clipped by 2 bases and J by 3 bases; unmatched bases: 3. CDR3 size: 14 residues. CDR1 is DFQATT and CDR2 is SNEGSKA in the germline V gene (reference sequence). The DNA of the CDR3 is TGCAGTGCTAGATGGACTAGCGGGTACTACGAGCAGTACTTC. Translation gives CSARWTSGYYEQYF.

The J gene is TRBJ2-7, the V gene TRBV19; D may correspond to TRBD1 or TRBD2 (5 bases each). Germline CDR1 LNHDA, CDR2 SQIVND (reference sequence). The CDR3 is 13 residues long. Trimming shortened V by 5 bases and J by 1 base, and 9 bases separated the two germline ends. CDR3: CASSSGRSYEQYF. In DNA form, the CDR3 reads TGTGCCAGTAGTTCGGGACGGTCCTACGAGCAGTACTTC.

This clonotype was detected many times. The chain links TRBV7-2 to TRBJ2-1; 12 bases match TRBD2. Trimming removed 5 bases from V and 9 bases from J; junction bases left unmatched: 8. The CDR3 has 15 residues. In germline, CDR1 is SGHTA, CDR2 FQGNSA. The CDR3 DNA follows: TGTGCCAGCAGCGCATCTAGCGGGGGGGCTTTTGAGCAGTTCTTC. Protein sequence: CASSASSGGAFEQFF.

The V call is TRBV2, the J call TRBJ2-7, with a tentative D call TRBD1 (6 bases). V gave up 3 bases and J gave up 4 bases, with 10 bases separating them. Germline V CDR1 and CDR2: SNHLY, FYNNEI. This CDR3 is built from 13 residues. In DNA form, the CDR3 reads TGTGCCAGCAGTGAGGCAGGGGAGTACGAGCAGTACTTC. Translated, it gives CASSEAGEYEQYF. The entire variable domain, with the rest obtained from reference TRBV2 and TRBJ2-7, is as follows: EPEVTQTPSHQVTQMGQEVILRCVPISNHLYFYWYRQILGQKVEFLVSFYNNEISEKSEIFDDQFSVERPDGSNFTLKIRSTKLEDSAMYFCASSEAGEYEQYFGPGTRLTVT.

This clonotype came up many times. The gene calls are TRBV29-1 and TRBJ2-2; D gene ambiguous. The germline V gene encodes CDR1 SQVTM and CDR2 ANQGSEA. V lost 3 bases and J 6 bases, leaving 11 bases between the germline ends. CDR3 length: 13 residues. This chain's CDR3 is CSVDGVDAGELFF. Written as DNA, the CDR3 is TGCAGCGTTGATGGGGTAGATGCCGGGGAGCTGTTTTTT.

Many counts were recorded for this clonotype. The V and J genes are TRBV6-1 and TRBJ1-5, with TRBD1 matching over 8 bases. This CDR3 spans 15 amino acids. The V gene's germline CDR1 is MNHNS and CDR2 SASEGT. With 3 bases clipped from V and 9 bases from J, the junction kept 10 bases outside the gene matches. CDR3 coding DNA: TGTGCCAGCAGTGAGTATTCGGACAGGGCCGTGCCCCAGCATTTT. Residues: CASSEYSDRAVPQHF.

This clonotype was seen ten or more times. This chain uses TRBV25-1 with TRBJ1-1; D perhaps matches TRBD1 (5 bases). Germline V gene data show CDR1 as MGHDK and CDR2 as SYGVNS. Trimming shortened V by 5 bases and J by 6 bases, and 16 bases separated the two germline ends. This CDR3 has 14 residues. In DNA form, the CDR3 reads TGTGCCAGCAGTCCGCAGGGAAAGGCCCCTGAAGCTTTCTTT. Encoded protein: CASSPQGKAPEAFF.

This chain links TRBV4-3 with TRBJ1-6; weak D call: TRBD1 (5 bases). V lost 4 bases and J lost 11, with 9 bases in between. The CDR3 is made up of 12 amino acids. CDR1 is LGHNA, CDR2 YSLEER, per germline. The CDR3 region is CASSPKGPPLHF. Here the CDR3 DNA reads TGCGCCAGCAGCCCCAAGGGGCCACCCCTCCACTTT.

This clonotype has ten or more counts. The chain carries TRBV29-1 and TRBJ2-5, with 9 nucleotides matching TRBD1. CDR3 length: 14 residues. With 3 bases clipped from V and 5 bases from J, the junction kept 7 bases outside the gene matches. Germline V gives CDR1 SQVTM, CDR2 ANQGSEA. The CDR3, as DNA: TGCAGCGTTGAGCCGGACAGGGGTGGGGAGACCCAGTACTTC. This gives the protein CSVEPDRGGETQYF. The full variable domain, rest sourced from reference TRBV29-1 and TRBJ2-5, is SAVISQKPSRDICQRGTSLTIQCQVDSQVTMMFWYRQQPGQSLTLIATANQGSEATYESGFVIDKFPISRPNLTFSTLTVSNMSPEDSSIYLCSVEPDRGGETQYFGPGTRLLVL.